A selection of T cell receptor beta chains follows, all from one sample in a study of regulatory T cells in long-lasting Graves disease. MiXCR, run by TCRdb on the multiplex PCR reads, gives a single entry per CDR3 protein. The repertoire consists of roughly 400,000 distinct CDR3 sequences, with roughly 15% occurring once and the leading ten covering roughly 8%. The same sample was also studied in work on T cells in Graves' hyperthyroidism and ophthalmopathy.

The input for sequencing was peripheral blood mononuclear cells (PBMCs), taken at new diagnosis, from a patient treated with antithyroid drugs. The receptors here all came from a woman aged 40 to 50 with Graves disease. CDR3s include the opening cysteine and the closing phenylalanine or tryptophan. Each record gives: clone size, V gene, D gene, J gene, CDR3 DNA, CDR3 protein. A D gene is named only where the DNA matches it firmly. Clone size, where shown, is once, few, many, or a class for clones that have expanded.

size: -
V: TRBV4-2
D: -
J: TRBJ2-1
DNA: TGTGCCAGCAACCAAGGAGGGACAGCGGCCCCCTACAATGAGCAGTTCTTC
CDR3: CASNQGGTAAPYNEQFF

size: many
V: TRBV5-1
D: TRBD1
J: TRBJ2-3
DNA: TGCGCCAGCAGCCCCGGGACAGGGGGCGATACGCAGTATTTT
CDR3: CASSPGTGGDTQYF

size: -
V: TRBV7-8
D: -
J: TRBJ2-3
DNA: TGTGCCAGCAGCCCGGACAGAACCACAGATACGCAGTATTTT
CDR3: CASSPDRTTDTQYF

size: many
V: TRBV20-1
D: TRBD2
J: TRBJ2-1
DNA: TGCAGTGCGGTGCCAACTAGCGACAATGAGCAGTTCTTC
CDR3: CSAVPTSDNEQFF

size: many
V: TRBV14
D: TRBD1
J: TRBJ1-2
DNA: TGTGCCAGCAGGAGAGGGACAGGGCGGTATGGCTACACCTTC
CDR3: CASRRGTGRYGYTF

size: many
V: TRBV12-3/TRBV12-4
D: -
J: TRBJ2-3
DNA: TGTGCCAGCAGCCGGACAGTCCCAGATACGCAGTATTTT
CDR3: CASSRTVPDTQYF

size: -
V: TRBV19
D: TRBD1
J: TRBJ2-5
DNA: TGTGCCAGTAGTATAGAGGGCAGGGGGCTACGTGAGGCCCAGTACTTC
CDR3: CASSIEGRGLREAQYF

size: -
V: TRBV2
D: TRBD1
J: TRBJ2-2
DNA: TGTGCCAGCAGACTGGACAGGTGCACCGGGGAGCTGTTTTTT
CDR3: CASRLDRCTGELFF

size: -
V: TRBV29-1
D: TRBD1
J: TRBJ2-7
DNA: TGCAGCGTAAGTCCCGGGACAGGGGGCGGTTACGAGCAGTACTTC
CDR3: CSVSPGTGGGYEQYF

size: -
V: TRBV18
D: -
J: TRBJ1-1
DNA: TGTGCCAGCTCACCATCGGGGGGACCCTGGGGAGCTTTCTTT
CDR3: CASSPSGGPWGAFF

size: -
V: TRBV18
D: TRBD1
J: TRBJ2-6
DNA: TGTGCCAGCTCTCGGGACAGGGTATACTCTGGGGCCAACGTCCTGACTTTC
CDR3: CASSRDRVYSGANVLTF

size: many
V: TRBV7-9
D: TRBD2
J: TRBJ2-7
DNA: TGTGCCAGCAGCTTAGGGCTAGCGGGAGACGAGCAGTACTTC
CDR3: CASSLGLAGDEQYF

size: many
V: TRBV7-2
D: -
J: TRBJ2-3
DNA: TGTGCCAGCAGCTTATCCCCCCCTGGGATGGATACGCAGTATTTT
CDR3: CASSLSPPGMDTQYF

size: -
V: TRBV18
D: -
J: TRBJ2-7
DNA: TGTGCCAGCTCGGGGGTCTTGGGTGAGCAGTACTTC
CDR3: CASSGVLGEQYF

size: few
V: TRBV5-5
D: -
J: TRBJ1-2
DNA: TGTGCCAGCAGCCTCACCGTGGGGGATGGCTACACCTTC
CDR3: CASSLTVGDGYTF

size: few
V: TRBV6-5
D: TRBD1
J: TRBJ1-2
DNA: TGTGCCAGCAGTTATGGGACAGGGCCGATCTCTGGCTACACCTTC
CDR3: CASSYGTGPISGYTF

size: few
V: TRBV30
D: TRBD2
J: TRBJ2-1
DNA: TGTGCCTGGAGTGTGGGAACTAGCGGGAACTACAATGAGCAGTTCTTC
CDR3: CAWSVGTSGNYNEQFF